This T cell receptor beta chain appears in the sequencing data of a study of control samples from healthy donors and cancer patients. After removal of 3 bases from V and 4 bases from J, the junction contained 4 bases not matched to a gene. This CDR3 is 16 amino acids long. The V gene's germline CDR1 is SGDLS and CDR2 YYNGEE. Here immunoSEQ multiplex PCR was the method, and the copy in TCRdb shows in-frame clones only, minus some. The table shows tens of thousands of clones, with roughly 84% occurring only once. The source of this sequence is a woman between 50 and 59 years old in good health. This sequence joins TRBV9 and TRBJ2-7; 16 nucleotides match TRBD2. Sequencing used blood. The CDR3 region is CASSAGTSGRVYEQYF. CDR3 coding DNA: TGTGCCAGCAGCGCCGGGACTAGCGGGAGGGTGTACGAGCAGTACTTC.